This TCR beta chain was recovered during a study of shared clonotypes between healthy human individuals. Study results and limitations: The diversity represented, both genetic and in exposure history, was limited by few donors.

This clone appeared a few times. Its target is not known. Germline V CDR1 and CDR2: SGDLS, YYNGEE. There are 13 residues in the CDR3. V shed 3 bases and J shed 1 base, with 6 bases lying between them. Produced via immunoSEQ multiplex PCR; TCRdb's table is partial and in-frame only. The table shows about a million clones, with around 80% occurring only once. Material for sequencing was memory CD4+ T cells sorted from blood. Subset denoted: CD45RA-negative fraction. The chain is built from TRBV9 and TRBJ2-3; unclear D gene. The clonotype comes from a man aged 18 to 29 in good health. The CDR3 DNA reads as TGTGCCAGCAGCGACGCAGGCACAGATACGCAGTATTTT. Its translation: CASSDAGTDTQYF. The full variable domain, with the rest looked up from reference TRBV9 and TRBJ2-3, is DSGVTQTPKHLITATGQRVTLRCSPRSGDLSVYWYQQSLDQGLQFLIQYYNGEERAKGNILERFSAQQFPDLHSELNLSSLELGDSALYFCASSDAGTDTQYFGPGTRLTVL.